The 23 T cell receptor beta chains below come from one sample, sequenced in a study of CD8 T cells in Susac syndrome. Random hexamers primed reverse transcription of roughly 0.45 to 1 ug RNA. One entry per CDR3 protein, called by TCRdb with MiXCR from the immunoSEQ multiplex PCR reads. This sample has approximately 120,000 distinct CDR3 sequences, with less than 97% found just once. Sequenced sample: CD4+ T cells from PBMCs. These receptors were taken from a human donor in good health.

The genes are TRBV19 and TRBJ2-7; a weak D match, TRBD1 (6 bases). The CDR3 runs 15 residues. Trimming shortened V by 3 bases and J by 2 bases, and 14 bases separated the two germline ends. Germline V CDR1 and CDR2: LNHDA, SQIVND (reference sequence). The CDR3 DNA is TGTGCCAGTAGTATGTTGGCAGGGGACACCTACGAGCAGTACTTC. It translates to CASSMLAGDTYEQYF.

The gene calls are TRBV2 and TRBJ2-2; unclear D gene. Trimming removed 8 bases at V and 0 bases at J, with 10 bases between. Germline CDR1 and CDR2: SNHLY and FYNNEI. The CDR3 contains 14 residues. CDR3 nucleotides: TGTGCCAGCCAGATATTTTCGAACACCGGGGAGCTGTTTTTT. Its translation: CASQIFSNTGELFF. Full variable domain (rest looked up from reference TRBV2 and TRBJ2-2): EPEVTQTPSHQVTQMGQEVILRCVPISNHLYFYWYRQILGQKVEFLVSFYNNEISEKSEIFDDQFSVERPDGSNFTLKIRSTKLEDSAMYFCASQIFSNTGELFFGEGSRLTVL.

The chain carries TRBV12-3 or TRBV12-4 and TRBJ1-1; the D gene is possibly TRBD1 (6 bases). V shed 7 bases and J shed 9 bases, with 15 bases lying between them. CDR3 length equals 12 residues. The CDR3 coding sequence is TGTGCCAGCACCAACGCGGGACAAAAAGCTTTCTTT. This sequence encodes CASTNAGQKAFF.

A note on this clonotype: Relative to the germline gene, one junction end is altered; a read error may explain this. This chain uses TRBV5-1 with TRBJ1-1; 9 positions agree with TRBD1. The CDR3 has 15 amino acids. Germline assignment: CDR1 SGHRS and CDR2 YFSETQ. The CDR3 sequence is CASSPRTGENIEAFF. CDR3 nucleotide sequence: TGCGCCAGCAGCCCCCGGACAGGGGAGAACATTGAAGCTTTCTTT.

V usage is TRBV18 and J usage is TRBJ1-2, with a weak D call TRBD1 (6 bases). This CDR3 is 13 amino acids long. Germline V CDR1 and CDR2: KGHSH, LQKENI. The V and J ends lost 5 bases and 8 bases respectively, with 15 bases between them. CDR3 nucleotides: TGTGCCAGCTCAACTACAGGGATAAGCGGCTACACCTTC. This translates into CASSTTGISGYTF.

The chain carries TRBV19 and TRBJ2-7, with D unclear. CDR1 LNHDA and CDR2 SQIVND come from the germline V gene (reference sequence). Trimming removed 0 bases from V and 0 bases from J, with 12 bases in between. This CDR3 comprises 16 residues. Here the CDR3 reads CASSIDRQARSYEQYF. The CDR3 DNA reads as TGTGCCAGTAGTATAGATAGGCAGGCACGCTCCTACGAGCAGTACTTC.

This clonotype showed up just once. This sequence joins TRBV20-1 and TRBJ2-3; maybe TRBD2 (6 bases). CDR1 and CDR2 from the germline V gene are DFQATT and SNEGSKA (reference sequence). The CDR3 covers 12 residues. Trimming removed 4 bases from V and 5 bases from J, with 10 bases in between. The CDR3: CSAKEGKDTQYF. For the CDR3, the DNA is TGCAGTGCTAAGGAGGGGAAAGATACGCAGTATTTT.

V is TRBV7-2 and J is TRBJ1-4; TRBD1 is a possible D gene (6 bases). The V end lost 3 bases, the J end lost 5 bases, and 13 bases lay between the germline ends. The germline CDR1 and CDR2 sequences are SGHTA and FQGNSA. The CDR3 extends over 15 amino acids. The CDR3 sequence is CASSFGTGRNEKLFF. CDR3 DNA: TGTGCCAGCAGCTTTGGAACAGGGCGGAATGAAAAACTGTTTTTT.

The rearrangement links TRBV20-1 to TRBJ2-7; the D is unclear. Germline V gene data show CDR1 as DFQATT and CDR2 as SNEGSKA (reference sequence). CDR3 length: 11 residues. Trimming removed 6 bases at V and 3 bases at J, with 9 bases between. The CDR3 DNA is TGCAGTGCGCGAAGGAGCTACGAGCAGTACTTC. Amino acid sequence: CSARRSYEQYF.

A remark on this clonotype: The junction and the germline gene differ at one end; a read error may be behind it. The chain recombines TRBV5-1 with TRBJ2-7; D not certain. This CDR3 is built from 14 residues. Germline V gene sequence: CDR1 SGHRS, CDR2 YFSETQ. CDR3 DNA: TGTGCCAGCAGCCTCGGTCCTCCCTCCTACGAGCAGTACTTC. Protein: CASSLGPPSYEQYF.

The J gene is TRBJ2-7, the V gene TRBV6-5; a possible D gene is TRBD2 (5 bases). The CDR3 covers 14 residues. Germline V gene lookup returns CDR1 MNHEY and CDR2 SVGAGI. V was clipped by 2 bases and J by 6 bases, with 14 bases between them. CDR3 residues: CASSYQSRGGEQYF. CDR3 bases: TGTGCCAGCAGTTACCAATCTCGAGGAGGCGAGCAGTACTTC.

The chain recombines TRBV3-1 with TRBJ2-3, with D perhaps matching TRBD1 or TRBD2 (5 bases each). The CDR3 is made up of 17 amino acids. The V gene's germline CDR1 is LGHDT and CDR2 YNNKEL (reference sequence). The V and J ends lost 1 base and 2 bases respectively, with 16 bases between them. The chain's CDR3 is CASSQVLGPNPTDTQYF. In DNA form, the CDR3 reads TGTGCCAGCAGCCAAGTTCTGGGACCCAACCCCACAGATACGCAGTATTTT.

DNA of the CDR3: TGTGCCTGGCATAAGGGGCAGGAACACGGCTACACCTTC. Its protein product is CAWHKGQEHGYTF. V gene TRBV30 combines with J gene TRBJ1-2; weak D call: TRBD1 (5 bases). V lost 5 bases to trimming and J lost 8 bases, with 18 bases between them. The CDR3 is 13 residues long. The germline CDR1 and CDR2 sequences are GTSNPN and SVGIG (reference sequence).

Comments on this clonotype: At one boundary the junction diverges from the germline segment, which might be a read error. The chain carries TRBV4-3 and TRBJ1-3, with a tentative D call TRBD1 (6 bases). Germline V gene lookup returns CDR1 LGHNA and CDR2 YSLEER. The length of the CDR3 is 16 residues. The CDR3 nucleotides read TGCGCCAGCAGCCAAGAGGACAGTATCTCTGAAAACACCATATATTTT. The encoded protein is CASSQEDSISENTIYF.

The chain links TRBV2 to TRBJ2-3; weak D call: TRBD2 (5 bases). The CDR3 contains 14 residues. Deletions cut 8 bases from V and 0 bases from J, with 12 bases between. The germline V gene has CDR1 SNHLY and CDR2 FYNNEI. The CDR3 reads CASPAAFSTDTQYF. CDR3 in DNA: TGTGCCAGCCCAGCGGCCTTTAGCACAGATACGCAGTATTTT.

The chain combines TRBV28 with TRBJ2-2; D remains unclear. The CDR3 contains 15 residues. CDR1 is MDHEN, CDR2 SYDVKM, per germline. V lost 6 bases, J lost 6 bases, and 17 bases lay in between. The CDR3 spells CASSHRAGYPGELFF. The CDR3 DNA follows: TGTGCCAGCAGCCACCGGGCCGGTTACCCCGGGGAGCTGTTTTTT.

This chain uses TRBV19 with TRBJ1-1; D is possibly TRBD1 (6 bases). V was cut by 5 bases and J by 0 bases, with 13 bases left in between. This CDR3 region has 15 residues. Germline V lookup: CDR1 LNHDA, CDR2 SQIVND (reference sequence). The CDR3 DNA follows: TGTGCCAGTAGTCGACCCGGACAGATGAACACTGAAGCTTTCTTT. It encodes CASSRPGQMNTEAFF.

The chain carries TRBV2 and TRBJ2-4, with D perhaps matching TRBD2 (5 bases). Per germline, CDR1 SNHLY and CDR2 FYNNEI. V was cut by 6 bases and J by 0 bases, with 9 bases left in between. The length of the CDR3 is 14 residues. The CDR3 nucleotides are TGTGCCAGCAGGAGGGCGGTAGCCAAAAACATTCAGTACTTC. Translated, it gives CASRRAVAKNIQYF.

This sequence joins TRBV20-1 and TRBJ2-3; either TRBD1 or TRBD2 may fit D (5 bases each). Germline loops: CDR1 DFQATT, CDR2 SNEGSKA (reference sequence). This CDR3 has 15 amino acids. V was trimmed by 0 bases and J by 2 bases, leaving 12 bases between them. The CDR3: CSAREGDGITDTQYF. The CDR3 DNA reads TGCAGTGCTAGAGAGGGGGACGGGATCACAGATACGCAGTATTTT.

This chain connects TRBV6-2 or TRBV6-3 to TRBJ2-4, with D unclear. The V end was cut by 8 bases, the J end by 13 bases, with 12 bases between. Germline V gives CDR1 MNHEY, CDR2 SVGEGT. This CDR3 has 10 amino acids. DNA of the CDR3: TGTGCCAGCGGGGTGGCTATCCAGTACTTC. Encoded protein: CASGVAIQYF.

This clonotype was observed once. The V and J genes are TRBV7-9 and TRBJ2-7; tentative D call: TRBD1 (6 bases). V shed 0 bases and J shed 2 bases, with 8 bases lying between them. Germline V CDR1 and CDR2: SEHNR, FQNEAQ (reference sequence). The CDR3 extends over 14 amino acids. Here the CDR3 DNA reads TGTGCCAGCAGCTTAGCGACAGGCCCCTACGAGCAGTACTTC. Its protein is CASSLATGPYEQYF.

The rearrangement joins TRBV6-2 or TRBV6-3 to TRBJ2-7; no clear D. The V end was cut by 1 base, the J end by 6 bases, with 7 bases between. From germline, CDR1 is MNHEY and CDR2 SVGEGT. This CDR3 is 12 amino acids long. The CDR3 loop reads CASSYLRGEQYF. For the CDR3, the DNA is TGTGCCAGCAGTTACTTAAGAGGCGAGCAGTACTTC.

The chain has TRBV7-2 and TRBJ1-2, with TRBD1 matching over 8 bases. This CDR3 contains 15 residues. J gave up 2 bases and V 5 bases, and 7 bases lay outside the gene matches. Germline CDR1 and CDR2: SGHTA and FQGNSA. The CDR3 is CASSRTGGGNYGYTF. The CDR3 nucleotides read TGTGCCAGCAGCCGTACAGGGGGGGGGAACTATGGCTACACCTTC.